The 26 T cell receptor beta chains below all came from one sample that was sequenced in a study of T cell repertoires in cytomegalovirus infection. Their specific antigens are unknown. MiXCR, applied by TCRdb to the reads, yields one record per CDR3 protein. The data contain some 800,000 distinct CDR3 sequences, 29% of them seen just once; the ten biggest clones take up about 12%. Specimen: cultured CD8+ T cells from PBMCs, collected from culture after CMV antigen stimulation. The receptor source for this set is a human donor in good health (CMV status not recorded). Some clones in this sample may be carry-over from other donors' samples.

This chain links TRBV29-1 with TRBJ1-2; D is uncertain. Germline values: CDR1 SQVTM, CDR2 ANQGSEA. Between the trimmed V and J ends, which lost 4 bases and 6 bases, there was a span of 6 bases. The CDR3 length is 10 residues. The CDR3 bases are TGCAGCGTTGCCAGAGATGGCTACACCTTC. Its translation: CSVARDGYTF. Variable domain in full (rest from reference TRBV29-1 and TRBJ1-2): SAVISQKPSRDICQRGTSLTIQCQVDSQVTMMFWYRQQPGQSLTLIATANQGSEATYESGFVIDKFPISRPNLTFSTLTVSNMSPEDSSIYLCSVARDGYTFGSGTRLTVV.

This clonotype came up a few times. The chain combines TRBV2 with TRBJ2-2; a weak D match, TRBD1 (5 bases). This CDR3 comprises 13 residues. Germline V gene data show CDR1 as SNHLY and CDR2 as FYNNEI. V lost 10 bases, J lost 6 bases, and 15 bases lay in between. For the CDR3, the DNA is TGTGCCACCTTGAAGGGGTTGCCCGGGGAGCTGTTTTTT. It translates to CATLKGLPGELFF. Full variable domain (outside the CDR3, taken from reference TRBV2 and TRBJ2-2): EPEVTQTPSHQVTQMGQEVILRCVPISNHLYFYWYRQILGQKVEFLVSFYNNEISEKSEIFDDQFSVERPDGSNFTLKIRSTKLEDSAMYFCATLKGLPGELFFGEGSRLTVL.

This chain links TRBV5-6 with TRBJ1-2, with D unclear. Germline assignment: CDR1 SGHDT and CDR2 YYEEEE. Trimming cost V 3 bases and J 8 bases, with 11 bases left between them. The CDR3 runs to 12 residues. CDR3 region: CASSSFIGGYTF. The CDR3 DNA sequence: TGTGCCAGCAGCTCCTTTATAGGCGGCTACACCTTC.

The V call is TRBV27, the J call TRBJ1-1, with a tentative D call TRBD1 (5 bases). There are 15 residues in the CDR3. V was clipped by 0 bases and J by 5 bases, with 13 bases between them. Germline CDR1 reads MNHEY; CDR2 reads SMNVEV (reference sequence). This chain's CDR3 is CASSLSRGLGTEAFF. The CDR3 region has the DNA TGTGCCAGCAGTTTATCTCGGGGGTTAGGTACTGAAGCTTTCTTT.

This clonotype was found a few times. The chain combines TRBV27 with TRBJ2-7; D possibly corresponds to TRBD2 (5 bases). V was cut by 1 base and J by 3 bases, with 19 bases left in between. There are 17 residues in the CDR3. CDR1 is MNHEY, CDR2 SMNVEV, per germline (reference sequence). The CDR3 DNA sequence: TGTGCCAGCAGTTTATATGCCGCGGGTGCCCGGGGCTACGAGCAGTACTTC. Translated, it gives CASSLYAAGARGYEQYF.

V is TRBV28 and J is TRBJ1-5; the D is unclear. This CDR3 region has 14 residues. The V gene's germline CDR1 is MDHEN and CDR2 SYDVKM. V lost 5 bases, J lost 9 bases, and 17 bases lay in between. This CDR3 is CASSPERVGGPQHF. The CDR3 nucleotides are TGTGCCAGCAGTCCCGAGAGGGTAGGCGGGCCCCAGCATTTT. Together with reference TRBV28 and TRBJ1-5, the CDR3 gives the full variable domain: DVKVTQSSRYLVKRTGEKVFLECVQDMDHENMFWYRQDPGLGLRLIYFSYDVKMKEKGDIPEGYSVSREKKERFSLILESASTNQTSMYLCASSPERVGGPQHFGDGTRLSIL.

The rearrangement uses TRBV12-3 or TRBV12-4 and TRBJ2-4, with 9 positions matching TRBD1. The CDR3 is 16 residues long. J gave up 3 bases and V 3 bases, and 6 bases lay outside the gene matches. In nucleotides, the CDR3 is TGTGCCAGCAGTTTCGGGACAGGGCTCAACAAAAACATTCAGTACTTC. Protein product: CASSFGTGLNKNIQYF.

The CDR3 loop reads CASSQQGQETQYF. CDR3 nucleotide sequence: TGCGCCAGCAGCCAGCAGGGTCAAGAGACCCAGTACTTC. The rearrangement joins TRBV4-3 to TRBJ2-5, with D perhaps matching TRBD1 (5 bases). CDR3 length: 13 amino acids. Trimming left V 3 bases short and J 2 bases short, with 7 bases between. Germline CDR1 LGHNA, CDR2 YSLEER.

This clonotype was counted only a few times. An end of the junction does not agree with germline; a read error may underlie this. The chain recombines TRBV10-3 with TRBJ2-5, with D perhaps given as TRBD1 or TRBD2 (5 bases each). Germline CDR1 reads ENHRY; CDR2 reads SYGVKD. The CDR3 totals 14 residues. Here the CDR3 reads CAISESGDQETQYF. The CDR3 nucleotides are TGTGCCATCAGTGAGTCGGGGGACCAAGAGACTCAGTACTTC.

This clonotype has just one count. CDR3 in amino acids: CASTSMGRYHPGTEAFF. In DNA, the CDR3 is TGTGCCAGCACCTCCATGGGCAGGTATCATCCGGGGACTGAAGCTTTCTTT. The genes are TRBV6-6 and TRBJ1-1; D gene unclear. The CDR3 spans 17 residues. Germline V gene lookup returns CDR1 MNHNY and CDR2 SVGAGI (reference sequence). V was shortened by 7 bases and J by 5 bases, with 26 bases between the two germline ends.

The sample holds a few counts of this clonotype. This chain links TRBV7-9 with TRBJ1-2, with D hard to call. Per the germline V gene, CDR1 is SEHNR and CDR2 is FQNEAQ (reference sequence). The V gene lost 2 bases and the J gene lost 4 bases, with 14 bases spanning the gap. CDR3 length: 15 residues. The CDR3 sequence is CASSLNAQQLYGYTF. CDR3 bases: TGTGCCAGCAGCTTAAATGCGCAGCAGCTCTATGGCTACACCTTC.

This clonotype was found many times. The chain joins TRBV7-2 to TRBJ2-3; D uncertain. Germline-derived CDR1 and CDR2 are SGHTA and FQGNSA. This CDR3 is built from 14 residues. Trimming removed 3 bases at V and 7 bases at J, with 14 bases between. CDR3 in amino acids: CASSLARRPNTQYF. The CDR3 DNA sequence: TGTGCCAGCAGCTTGGCCCGCCGACCGAATACGCAGTATTTT.

There are many counts of this clonotype. V usage is TRBV6-5 and J usage is TRBJ2-3; 8 bases map to TRBD1. The CDR3 loop spans 15 amino acids. The V and J ends lost 6 bases and 1 base, in that order; junction bases with no gene match: 6. In germline, CDR1 is MNHEY, CDR2 SVGAGI. The CDR3 nucleotides are TGTGCCAGCAGGAATCAGGGGGCGCGCACAGATACGCAGTATTTT. Translated: CASRNQGARTDTQYF.

This clonotype was observed a few times. The chain combines TRBV7-6 with TRBJ2-5; TRBD2 is a possible D gene (7 bases). This CDR3 has 14 residues. Germline-derived CDR1 and CDR2 are SGHVS and FNYEAQ. Trimming cost V 6 bases and J 5 bases, with 16 bases left between them. The CDR3 protein is CASSYGGGGETQYF. The CDR3 DNA follows: TGTGCCAGCAGTTACGGAGGGGGGGGGGAGACCCAGTACTTC.

This clonotype has a handful of counts. V gene TRBV10-3 combines with J gene TRBJ2-5; no clear D gene. The CDR3 has 14 residues. From germline, CDR1 is ENHRY and CDR2 SYGVKD. With 2 bases removed from V and 3 bases from J, the gap between germline ends came to 10 bases. The CDR3 spells CAISEPQTEETQYF. The CDR3 DNA reads as TGTGCCATCAGTGAGCCCCAGACGGAAGAGACCCAGTACTTC.

V is TRBV27 and J is TRBJ1-5; 8 bases are shared with TRBD1. Germline V lookup: CDR1 MNHEY, CDR2 SMNVEV (reference sequence). The J segment lost 4 bases and the V segment lost 5 bases, leaving 4 bases of the junction unmatched. The CDR3 is 14 residues long. The CDR3 DNA sequence: TGTGCCAGCAGTAGACAGGGGATTAATCAGCCCCAGCATTTT. Translation: CASSRQGINQPQHF.

This clonotype has a count of ten or more. V gene TRBV7-9 combines with J gene TRBJ2-5; 12 nucleotides match TRBD2. Germline lookup yields CDR1 SEHNR and CDR2 FQNEAQ (reference sequence). The CDR3 runs to 18 residues. V was pared by 4 bases and J by 1 base, with 10 bases of the junction left unmatched. The CDR3 DNA is TGTGCCAGCAGCTCTACTAGCGGGGGGCTGCCGCCCCAAGAGACCCAGTACTTC. Amino acids: CASSSTSGGLPPQETQYF.

V gene TRBV7-9 combines with J gene TRBJ1-2; TRBD1 matches at 11 bases. From germline, CDR1 is SEHNR and CDR2 FQNEAQ (reference sequence). The CDR3 sequence is 18 residues long. Trimming cost V 0 bases and J 3 bases; bases outside gene matches: 9. CDR3 coding DNA: TGTGCCAGCAGCTTAGCCTCCGGGACAGGGGGAATATACTATGGCTACACCTTC. Translated: CASSLASGTGGIYYGYTF.

J is TRBJ2-1 and V is TRBV4-1; TRBD2 matches at 8 bases. Trimming at V came to 5 bases and at J to 9 bases, leaving 12 bases not matched to a gene. The CDR3 spans 15 residues. The germline V gene has CDR1 MGHRA and CDR2 YSYEKL. The CDR3 DNA follows: TGCGCCAGCAGCGCCTTACCGGGGGGGGCAGTTGAGCAGTTCTTC. Amino acids: CASSALPGGAVEQFF.

In this sample, this clonotype turned up many times. This rearrangement joins TRBV6-1 to TRBJ1-2, with a possible D match to TRBD1 (5 bases). This CDR3 is 14 amino acids long. CDR1 is MNHNS and CDR2 is SASEGT in the germline V gene. The V and J ends lost 9 bases and 0 bases respectively, with 14 bases between them. The DNA of the CDR3 is TGTGCCAGTATACAGGTGCCGGCTAACTATGGCTACACCTTC. Its translation: CASIQVPANYGYTF.

The chain recombines TRBV9 with TRBJ2-7; D not certain. This CDR3 comprises 16 residues. Per germline, CDR1 SGDLS and CDR2 YYNGEE. V was clipped by 2 bases and J by 5 bases, with 20 bases between them. The CDR3 nucleotides are TGTGCCAGCAGCGTGGGTGATACACGACGCGGCAACGAGCAGTACTTC. This encodes CASSVGDTRRGNEQYF.

This chain connects TRBV28 to TRBJ2-1; 9 positions match TRBD1. Trimming took 6 bases from V and 7 from J; bases not matched to a gene: 10. CDR3 length: 15 residues. Germline assignment: CDR1 MDHEN and CDR2 SYDVKM. CDR3 protein: CASRRIGDRANEQFF. CDR3 sequence (DNA): TGTGCCAGCAGGCGAATCGGGGACAGGGCGAATGAGCAGTTCTTC.

The V and J genes are TRBV6-5 and TRBJ1-5; D ambiguous. Trimming removed 3 bases from V and 0 bases from J, with 9 bases in between. Germline-derived CDR1 and CDR2 are MNHEY and SVGAGI. The CDR3 contains 15 residues. CDR3 region: CASSYRAYSNQPQHF. The CDR3 DNA sequence: TGTGCCAGCAGTTATAGGGCCTATAGCAATCAGCCCCAGCATTTT.

The rearrangement joins TRBV6-5 to TRBJ1-5; 9 bases are shared with TRBD1. V shed 0 bases, J shed 7 bases, and the junction held 7 bases outside the gene matches. Germline values: CDR1 MNHEY, CDR2 SVGAGI. The CDR3 runs to 16 residues. As DNA, the CDR3 is TGTGCCAGCAGTTACTCGAAACAGGGGGCGAGGCAGCCCCAGCATTTT. This translates into CASSYSKQGARQPQHF.

This clonotype was seen at least ten times. The chain links TRBV7-2 to TRBJ1-4; 7 nucleotides agree with TRBD1. The CDR3 has 18 residues. The J segment lost 8 bases and the V segment lost 5 bases, leaving 20 bases of the junction unmatched. Germline CDR1 reads SGHTA; CDR2 reads FQGNSA. CDR3 residues: CASSPRGQADLRLEKLFF. CDR3 nucleotide sequence: TGTGCCAGCAGCCCCCGTGGACAGGCAGACCTTAGATTGGAAAAACTGTTTTTT.

This clonotype was seen ten or more times. In DNA form, the CDR3 reads TGTGCCAGCAGCCCCCGGTTGAGTTTGAGCACAGATACGCAGTATTTT. It codes for CASSPRLSLSTDTQYF. This rearrangement joins TRBV7-8 to TRBJ2-3; D uncertain. Deletions cut 5 bases from V and 0 bases from J, with 15 bases between. Germline loops: CDR1 SGHVS, CDR2 FQNEAQ. The CDR3 spans 16 residues.